This TCR beta chain was recorded in a study of T cell responses to AZD1222 COVID-19 vaccine. Findings and caveats of the study: As reported, nearly half of all spike-specific TCRs target variant regions that are unmutated. The donor group comprised mostly white British people and more females; the analysis possibly underestimated clonal diversity. Repertoires were obtained only post-peak T cell response.

Using immunoSEQ multiplex PCR, the repertoire was profiled, and TCRdb retains in-frame clones only, with some absent. The sample consists of 94,000 or so clones, around 90% of them appearing once. The CDR3 extends over 14 amino acids. Germline V gives CDR1 LNHDA, CDR2 SQIVND (reference sequence). Trimming took 5 bases from V and 3 from J; bases not matched to a gene: 0. As concerns this clone: Its antigen is not identified.

This TCR came from an adult in good health. The sample here was peripheral blood, taken on day 0 of AZD1222 vaccination. This rearrangement joins TRBV19 to TRBJ2-7, with 14 bases fitting TRBD2. The CDR3 coding sequence is TGTGCCAGTAGTGGGACTAGCGGGAGCTACGAGCAGTACTTC. It is translated as CASSGTSGSYEQYF.